Described below is a single TCR beta chain sequence and its context. This sample is part of a study of blood T cell repertoires in COVID-19. For the study at large: PBMCs, B-cell-depleted T cells, or T cells were the source of the cDNA or gDNA that made up the material.

V dropped 0 bases and J dropped 9 bases, with 11 bases sitting between them. CDR3 length: 14 amino acids. The germline gives CDR1 LGHNA, CDR2 YNFKEQ. How the authors handled the data: Nucleated cell counts were estimated from reference gene primer amplification. Measured with immunoSEQ multiplex PCR; TCRdb has only the in-frame clones, and not every one. The V and J calls and clone size come from that table; D and trimming were worked out from the DNA. The profile shows about 200,000 clones, 92% of them singletons. The TCR originated in a man between 60 and 70 years old with COVID-19, enrolled during active disease. The J gene is TRBJ2-2, the V gene TRBV4-2; D unclear. What was sequenced was peripheral blood. Here the CDR3 DNA reads TGTGCCAGCAGCCAAGATCCGACAACTCGGGAGCTGTTTTTT. Its translation is CASSQDPTTRELFF.